The source of this T cell receptor beta chain is a study of blood T cell repertoires in COVID-19 (dated by TCRdb to 2019 to 2021). Looking at the study overall: The collaborator samples originated in the United States, Italy and Spain and spanned the acute and convalescent phases of COVID-19. Subjects who had been exposed to COVID-19, were actively infected with it, or had recovered from it provided the deeply sampled blood TCRbeta repertoires that made up the dataset. The prospective study material was composed of cDNA or gDNA derived from T cells, B-cell-depleted T cells, or PBMCs. The sample metadata nearly always contained a de-identified subject ID, COVID-19 status, age in years and sex. Where available, HLA class I and class II types were obtained from metadata supplied by the sample provider rather than from assay-based typing. The repertoires were made available in a free public database intended to serve as a resource for research on the immune response to SARS-CoV-2. Samples were obtained from the ongoing ImmuneRACE study (first 160 participants) and from over 1,000 subjects provided by 6 global collaborators. Overall study outcomes, separate from this receptor: The quantity of clinical and demographic metadata differed by source and by participant and was supplied without curation.

Points on this clone: Its antigen is currently not known. Within one base of it there is no much larger clone, and no base qualities were kept.

One collaborating source in Seattle enrolled patients while the patients were actively infected and followed the patients over time throughout the course of disease. The collaborating institutions used their own protocols to collect whole blood in K2EDTA tubes. Collaborator samples were shipped for TCRbeta analysis as frozen whole blood, isolated PBMCs, or DNA extracted from either sample type. TCRbeta CDR3 regions were amplified from genomic DNA using the immunoSEQ Assay, a bias-controlled multiplex PCR. The study's own analysis went as follows. The number of nucleated cells in each sample was estimated from the amplification of reference gene primers within the assay. To quantify the absolute abundance of each unique TCRbeta CDR3 rearrangement, sequence reads were collapsed and filtered. For each sample, productive Simpson clonality was calculated as the square root of Simpson's diversity index across productive rearrangements. TCRdb provides this immuneACCESS table in a form limited to in-frame rearrangements. Some clones are lacking; in checked studies, under half of them reflect an unresolved V gene, and why the rest are absent is not known. The DNA was the basis for D and trimming; V, J and clone size are from that table. This sample comprises approximately 290,000 clones, 85% to 90% of them detected only once. The ten largest clonotypes hold 11% of the sample.

The CDR1 and CDR2 encoded by the germline V gene are SGDLS and YYNGEE. The CDR3 runs 16 residues from the cysteine to the phenylalanine. Just the 48-base CDR3 DNA is kept, in frame starting at base 1. Clipping removes 0 bases from V and 6 bases from J, with 8 as the unmatched junction base count. Sequences were obtained from peripheral blood. This sequence originates from a young woman with COVID-19, enrolled during active disease. Recombination connected TRBV9 to TRBJ2-2; TRBD2 fits 7 bases in the junction. The DNA sequence reads TGTGCCAGCAGCGTAGTTGGGGGGGAAATTCCCGGGGAGCTGTTTTTT. It codes for CASSVVGGEIPGELFF. The full variable domain, with segments outside the CDR3 supplied by the reference TRBV9 and TRBJ2-2 proteins, appears as DSGVTQTPKHLITATGQRVTLRCSPRSGDLSVYWYQQSLDQGLQFLIQYYNGEERAKGNILERFSAQQFPDLHSELNLSSLELGDSALYFCASSVVGGEIPGELFFGEGSRLTVL.